The rows below give T cell receptor beta chains drawn from one sample of a study of blood T cell repertoires in COVID-19. Measured with immunoSEQ multiplex PCR; TCRdb has only the in-frame clones, and not every one. The profile covers more than 85,000 clones, with about 85% appearing a single time and more than 30% taken by the ten largest. The material sequenced was peripheral blood. These receptors were collected from a man at least 80 years old with acute or convalescent COVID-19. Each CDR3 is given with its conserved first and last residue. A D gene is named only where the DNA matches it firmly. The listing skips clone size in some rows; elsewhere it reads once, few, many or a size class.

D: .; J: TRBJ2-5; V: TRBV5-4; size: .; DNA: TGTGCCAGCAGCGGGGGGGGGACACCCCGGGCCCAGTACTTC; CDR3: CASSGGGTPRAQYF
D: TRBD2; J: TRBJ2-1; V: TRBV7-3; size: .; DNA: TGTGCCAGCAGCAATAGGACTAGCGGGAGGGGTAAGGAGCAGTTCTTC; CDR3: CASSNRTSGRGKEQFF
D: .; J: TRBJ2-1; V: TRBV24-1; size: .; DNA: TGTGCCACCAGTGATGTGACACAAAACAATGAGCAGTTCTTC; CDR3: CATSDVTQNNEQFF
D: TRBD2; J: TRBJ2-3; V: TRBV29-1; size: .; DNA: TGCAGCGCTAGCGGGGCCCGGGAGGATACGCAGTATTTT; CDR3: CSASGAREDTQYF
D: TRBD1; J: TRBJ2-7; V: TRBV5-6; size: few; DNA: TGTGCCAGCAGCGCCCTGCGATCAGGGGGCAGAGAGGCCTACGAGCAGTACTTC; CDR3: CASSALRSGGREAYEQYF
D: .; J: TRBJ1-1; V: TRBV6-5; size: .; DNA: TGTGCCAGCTTTAGGGGTGGCAGGAACACTGAAGCTTTCTTT; CDR3: CASFRGGRNTEAFF
D: TRBD2; J: TRBJ2-7; V: TRBV5-1; size: .; DNA: TGCGCCAGCAGCAACCTACTAGCGGGAGGAAACGAGCAGTACTTC; CDR3: CASSNLLAGGNEQYF
D: TRBD2; J: TRBJ2-7; V: TRBV7-3; size: .; DNA: TGTGCCAGCAGTCGGTTAGCGGGAGCTAGCGAGCAGTACTTC; CDR3: CASSRLAGASEQYF
D: .; J: TRBJ2-3; V: TRBV4-3; size: .; DNA: TGCGCCAGCAGCCCTCTATCGGGAGCCTCCACAGATACGCAGTATTTT; CDR3: CASSPLSGASTDTQYF
D: TRBD1; J: TRBJ2-2; V: TRBV5-1; size: .; DNA: TGCGCCAGCAGCTTGGTAGGGACAGGTTCCGGGGAGCTGTTTTTT; CDR3: CASSLVGTGSGELFF
D: .; J: TRBJ1-5; V: TRBV4-3; size: .; DNA: TGCGCCAGCAGCCCTTCCCTGGACTCGAGCAATCAGCCCCAGCATTTT; CDR3: CASSPSLDSSNQPQHF
D: .; J: TRBJ1-1; V: TRBV7-9; size: .; DNA: TGTGCCAGCAGCTTAGCACAAGTGAACACTGAAGCTTTCTTT; CDR3: CASSLAQVNTEAFF
D: .; J: TRBJ1-2; V: TRBV20-1; size: .; DNA: TGCAGTGCTAGTGTCCAGGGGAACTATGGCTACACCTTC; CDR3: CSASVQGNYGYTF
D: .; J: TRBJ1-2; V: TRBV2; size: few; DNA: TGTGCCAGCAGTGAAGGAAGACCTGGAGACTATGGCTACACCTTC; CDR3: CASSEGRPGDYGYTF
D: .; J: TRBJ2-7; V: TRBV7-6; size: .; DNA: TGTGCCAGCAGCTTAATCGGCATGGGGCTCGAGCAGTACTTC; CDR3: CASSLIGMGLEQYF
D: TRBD1; J: TRBJ1-1; V: TRBV5-1; size: .; DNA: TGCGCCAGCAGCTGGGGACAGACGAACACTGAAGCTTTCTTT; CDR3: CASSWGQTNTEAFF
D: TRBD1; J: TRBJ1-1; V: TRBV30; size: .; DNA: TGTGCCTGGCCGAACACAGGGGTGGGGGACACTGAAGCTTTCTTT; CDR3: CAWPNTGVGDTEAFF
D: TRBD2; J: TRBJ2-2; V: TRBV18; size: .; DNA: TGTGCCAGCTCCCTGAGGGTAGGAGCGGGAGCCAACACCGGGGAGCTGTTTTTT; CDR3: CASSLRVGAGANTGELFF
D: .; J: TRBJ2-5; V: TRBV18; size: .; DNA: TGTGCCAGCTCACCAGGGGCAGCCCTTGGGACCCAGTACTTC; CDR3: CASSPGAALGTQYF
D: .; J: TRBJ2-5; V: TRBV15; size: .; DNA: TGTGCCACCAGCAGATACCAGGGCCCAAACCAAGAGACCCAGTACTTC; CDR3: CATSRYQGPNQETQYF
D: .; J: TRBJ1-2; V: TRBV5-1; size: .; DNA: TGCGCCAGCAGCTTTGCGGCTTCGGACAGCCGATCCGTTTATGGCTACACCTTC; CDR3: CASSFAASDSRSVYGYTF
D: .; J: TRBJ1-1; V: TRBV15; size: .; DNA: TGTGCCACCAGCAGAGGAGGGTACTCGGAAGCTTTCTTT; CDR3: CATSRGGYSEAFF
D: TRBD2; J: TRBJ2-5; V: TRBV10-2; size: .; DNA: TGCGCCAGCAGTTCGACTAGCCGGGAGACCCAGTACTTC; CDR3: CASSSTSRETQYF
D: TRBD1; J: TRBJ2-1; V: TRBV5-5; size: .; DNA: TGTGCCAGCAGCGGTACAGGGGCAGTGTCCTACAATGAGCAGTTCTTC; CDR3: CASSGTGAVSYNEQFF
D: .; J: TRBJ1-2; V: TRBV7-9; size: .; DNA: TGTGCCAGCAGCTTAAAGAACATCGGCTACACCTTC; CDR3: CASSLKNIGYTF
D: TRBD1; J: TRBJ1-2; V: TRBV5-1; size: .; DNA: TGCGCCAGCAGCTTGATCTCGGGACAGATTTTCTATGGCTACACCTTC; CDR3: CASSLISGQIFYGYTF
D: TRBD1; J: TRBJ1-3; V: TRBV9; size: .; DNA: TGTGCCAGCAGCGCTCCCCGGACAGGTCCTTTTGGAAACACCATATATTTT; CDR3: CASSAPRTGPFGNTIYF
D: TRBD2; J: TRBJ2-1; V: TRBV7-9; size: .; DNA: TGTGCCAGCAGCCAGACTAGCGGGTTTGGTTTCTTC; CDR3: CASSQTSGFGFF
D: .; J: TRBJ2-1; V: TRBV12-2; size: .; DNA: TGTGCAAGTCGTCCTCATCGGGGCGGGAGGAATCACAATGAGCAGTTCTTC; CDR3: CASRPHRGGRNHNEQFF
D: TRBD2; J: TRBJ2-1; V: TRBV27; size: .; DNA: TGTGCCAGCAGTCACGTAGCGGGAGGGTCCAATGAGCAGTTCTTC; CDR3: CASSHVAGGSNEQFF
D: .; J: TRBJ2-7; V: TRBV18; size: few; DNA: TGTGCCAGCTCACCACCGACAGGACGAACGGGCGAGCAGTACTTC; CDR3: CASSPPTGRTGEQYF
D: .; J: TRBJ2-1; V: TRBV29-1; size: .; DNA: TGCAGCGTTATGCAGGGGATGAGTGAGCAGTTCTTC; CDR3: CSVMQGMSEQFF
D: .; J: TRBJ1-5; V: TRBV19; size: .; DNA: TGTGCCAGTTGTTTTGGGGGGTCTGGGGCGAGCAATCAGCCCCAGCATTTT; CDR3: CASCFGGSGASNQPQHF
D: .; J: TRBJ1-3; V: TRBV30; size: .; DNA: TGTGCCTGGACTGGTCCTAACAGGTTCTCTGGAAACACCATATATTTT; CDR3: CAWTGPNRFSGNTIYF
D: .; J: TRBJ1-5; V: TRBV7-2; size: .; DNA: TGTGCCAGCAGCTGGACAAGCTATCAGCCCCAGCATTTT; CDR3: CASSWTSYQPQHF
D: .; J: TRBJ1-5; V: TRBV7-8; size: .; DNA: TGTGCCAGCAGCCCCCTAGTGACTCTTTCTGGGAGGCAGCCCCAGCATTTT; CDR3: CASSPLVTLSGRQPQHF
D: .; J: TRBJ2-2; V: TRBV7-2; size: .; DNA: TGTGCCAGCAGCTTAGACGCGAGCGATACCGGGGAGCTGTTTTTT; CDR3: CASSLDASDTGELFF
D: TRBD2; J: TRBJ2-5; V: TRBV5-6; size: .; DNA: TGTGCCAGCAGCCTGGGACTAGCGGAACAAGAGACCCAGTACTTC; CDR3: CASSLGLAEQETQYF
D: TRBD1; J: TRBJ2-1; V: TRBV19; size: .; DNA: TGTGCCAGTAGCACTACAGGGGGGCCGGGCAATGAGCAGTTCTTC; CDR3: CASSTTGGPGNEQFF
D: TRBD2; J: TRBJ2-7; V: TRBV28; size: .; DNA: TGTGCCAGCGGCTCGGTAGGGGGACTAGCGGGGGAGCAGTACTTC; CDR3: CASGSVGGLAGEQYF